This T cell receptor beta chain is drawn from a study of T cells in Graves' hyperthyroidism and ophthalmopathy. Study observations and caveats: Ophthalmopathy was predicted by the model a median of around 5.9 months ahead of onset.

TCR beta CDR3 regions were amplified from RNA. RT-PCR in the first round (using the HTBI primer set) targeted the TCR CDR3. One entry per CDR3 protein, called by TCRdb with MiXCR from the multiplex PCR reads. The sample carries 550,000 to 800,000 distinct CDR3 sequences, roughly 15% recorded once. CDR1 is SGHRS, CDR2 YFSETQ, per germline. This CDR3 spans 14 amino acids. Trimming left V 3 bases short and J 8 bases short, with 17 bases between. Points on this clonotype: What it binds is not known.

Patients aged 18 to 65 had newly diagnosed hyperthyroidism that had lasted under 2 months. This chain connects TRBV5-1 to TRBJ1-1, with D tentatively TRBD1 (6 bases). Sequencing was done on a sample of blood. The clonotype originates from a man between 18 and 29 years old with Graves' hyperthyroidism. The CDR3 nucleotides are TGCGCCAGCAGCTCCAGGGGACTCGGATCAGAAGCTTTCTTT. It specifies CASSSRGLGSEAFF. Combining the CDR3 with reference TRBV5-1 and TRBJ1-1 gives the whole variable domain KAGVTQTPRYLIKTRGQQVTLSCSPISGHRSVSWYQQTPGQGLQFLFEYFSETQRNKGNFPGRFSGRQFSNSRSEMNVSTLELGDSALYLCASSSRGLGSEAFFGQGTRLTVV.